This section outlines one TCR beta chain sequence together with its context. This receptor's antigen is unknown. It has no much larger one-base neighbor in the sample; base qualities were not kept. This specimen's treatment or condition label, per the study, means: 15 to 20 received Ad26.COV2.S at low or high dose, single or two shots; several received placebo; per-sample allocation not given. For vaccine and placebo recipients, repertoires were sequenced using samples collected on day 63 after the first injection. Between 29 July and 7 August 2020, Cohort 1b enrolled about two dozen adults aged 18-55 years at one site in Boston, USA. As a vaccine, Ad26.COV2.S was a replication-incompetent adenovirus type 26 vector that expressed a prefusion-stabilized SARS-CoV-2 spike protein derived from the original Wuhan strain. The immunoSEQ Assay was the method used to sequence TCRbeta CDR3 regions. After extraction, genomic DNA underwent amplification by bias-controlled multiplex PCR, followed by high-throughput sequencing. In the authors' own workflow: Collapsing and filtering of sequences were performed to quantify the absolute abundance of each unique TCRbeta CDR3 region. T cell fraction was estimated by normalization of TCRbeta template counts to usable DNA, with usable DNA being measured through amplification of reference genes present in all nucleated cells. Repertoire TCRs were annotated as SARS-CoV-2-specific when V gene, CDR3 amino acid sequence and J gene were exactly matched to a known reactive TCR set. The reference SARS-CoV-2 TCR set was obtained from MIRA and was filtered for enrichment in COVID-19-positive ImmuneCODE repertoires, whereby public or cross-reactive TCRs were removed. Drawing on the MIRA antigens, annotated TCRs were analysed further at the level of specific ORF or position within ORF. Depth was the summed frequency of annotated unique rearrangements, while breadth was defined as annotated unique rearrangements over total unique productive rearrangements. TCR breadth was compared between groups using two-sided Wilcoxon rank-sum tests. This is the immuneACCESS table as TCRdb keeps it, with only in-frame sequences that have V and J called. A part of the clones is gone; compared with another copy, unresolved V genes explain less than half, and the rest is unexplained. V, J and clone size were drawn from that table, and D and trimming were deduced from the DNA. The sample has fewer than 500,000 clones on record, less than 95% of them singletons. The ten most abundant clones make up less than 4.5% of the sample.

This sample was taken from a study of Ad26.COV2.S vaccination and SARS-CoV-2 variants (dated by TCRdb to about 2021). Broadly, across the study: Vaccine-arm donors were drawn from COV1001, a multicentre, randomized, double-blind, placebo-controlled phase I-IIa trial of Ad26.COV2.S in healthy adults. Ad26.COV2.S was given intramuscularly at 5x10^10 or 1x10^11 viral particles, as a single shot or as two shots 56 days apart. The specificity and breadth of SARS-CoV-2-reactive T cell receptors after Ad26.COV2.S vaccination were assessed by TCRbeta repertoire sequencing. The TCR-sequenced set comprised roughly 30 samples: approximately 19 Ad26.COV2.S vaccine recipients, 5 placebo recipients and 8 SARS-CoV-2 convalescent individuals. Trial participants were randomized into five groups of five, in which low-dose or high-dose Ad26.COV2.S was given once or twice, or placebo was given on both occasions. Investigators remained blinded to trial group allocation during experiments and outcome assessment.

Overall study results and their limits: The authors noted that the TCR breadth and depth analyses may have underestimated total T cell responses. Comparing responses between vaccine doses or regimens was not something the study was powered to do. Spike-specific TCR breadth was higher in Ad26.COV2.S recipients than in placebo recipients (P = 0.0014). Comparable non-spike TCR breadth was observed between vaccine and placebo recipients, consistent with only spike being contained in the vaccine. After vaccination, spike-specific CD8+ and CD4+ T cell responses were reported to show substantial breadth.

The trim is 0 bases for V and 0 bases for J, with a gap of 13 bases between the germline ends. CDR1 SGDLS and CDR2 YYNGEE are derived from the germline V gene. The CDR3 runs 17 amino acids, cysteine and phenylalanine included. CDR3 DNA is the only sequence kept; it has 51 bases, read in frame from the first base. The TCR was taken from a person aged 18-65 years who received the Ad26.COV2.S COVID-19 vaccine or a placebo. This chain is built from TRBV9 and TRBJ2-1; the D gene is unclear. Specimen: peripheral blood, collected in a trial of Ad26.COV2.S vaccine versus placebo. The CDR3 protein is CASSVAIGLSSYNEQFF. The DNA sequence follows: TGTGCCAGCAGCGTAGCTATCGGCCTTAGCTCCTACAATGAGCAGTTCTTC.